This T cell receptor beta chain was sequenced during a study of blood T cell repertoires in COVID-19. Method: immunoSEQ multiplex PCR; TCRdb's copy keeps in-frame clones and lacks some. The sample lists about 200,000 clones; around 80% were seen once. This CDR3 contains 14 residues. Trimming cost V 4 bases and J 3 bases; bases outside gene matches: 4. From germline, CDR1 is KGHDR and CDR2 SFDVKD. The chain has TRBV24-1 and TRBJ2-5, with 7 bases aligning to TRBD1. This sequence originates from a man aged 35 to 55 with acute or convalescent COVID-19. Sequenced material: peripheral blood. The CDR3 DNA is TGTGCCACCAGTGAAGGGACAGCAAAAGAGACCCAGTACTTC. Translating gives CATSEGTAKETQYF.